The 14 T cell receptor beta chains given below trace back to one sample, sequenced in a study of CD8 T cells in ankylosing spondylitis. TCRdb ran MiXCR on the 5' RACE reads and lists one entry per CDR3 protein. The sample lists about 160,000 distinct CDR3 sequences, about 17% seen once, with about 7.6% in the top ten. Sequencing used blood, either unsorted or a sorted T cell fraction (not recorded which). The receptor set was obtained from a male donor with ankylosing spondylitis or in good health (not recorded which).

This clonotype was seen repeatedly, ten times or more. This chain uses TRBV6-1 with TRBJ1-2, with D perhaps matching TRBD1 (6 bases). CDR3 length: 16 residues. Germline V gene data show CDR1 as MNHNS and CDR2 as SASEGT. Trimming removed 3 bases at V and 4 bases at J, with 18 bases between. Written as DNA, the CDR3 is TGTGCCAGCAGTGACAAACAGGGAGGAGATGCCTATGGCTACACCTTC. It yields the protein CASSDKQGGDAYGYTF.

The chain combines TRBV3-1 with TRBJ2-1; 9 positions agree with TRBD1. The CDR3 covers 15 residues. V lost 3 bases, J lost 9 bases, and 9 bases stayed unmatched. In germline, CDR1 is LGHDT, CDR2 YNNKEL (reference sequence). The CDR3 loop reads CASSHTGQGIIEQFF. In DNA, the CDR3 is TGTGCCAGCAGCCACACGGGACAGGGCATTATTGAGCAGTTCTTC.

This clonotype was found a few times. The genes are TRBV6-6 and TRBJ1-2; 10 nucleotides agree with TRBD1. Germline-derived CDR1 and CDR2 are MNHNY and SVGAGI (reference sequence). V was pared by 7 bases and J by 4 bases, with 15 bases of the junction left unmatched. The CDR3 is made up of 17 amino acids. The CDR3 region is CASTGISGTGDTYGYTF. DNA for the CDR3: TGTGCCAGCACCGGGATCTCCGGGACAGGGGACACCTATGGCTACACCTTC.

In its sample, this clonotype was seen many times. The V call is TRBV4-2, the J call TRBJ2-4; D is uncertain. CDR1 and CDR2 from the germline V gene are LGHNA and YNFKEQ. This CDR3 has 19 amino acids. Trimming removed 4 bases from V and 0 bases from J, with 22 bases in between. The CDR3 here is CASSPNSRDGILAKNIQYF. The CDR3 nucleotides are TGTGCCAGCAGCCCAAATAGCCGAGACGGAATTTTAGCCAAAAACATTCAGTACTTC.

This clonotype was seen at least ten times. This rearrangement joins TRBV5-1 to TRBJ2-7, with D perhaps TRBD2 (6 bases). Germline CDR1 SGHRS, CDR2 YFSETQ. The ends were cut back, 6 bases at V and 5 bases at J, with 12 bases in the middle. This CDR3 is built from 12 residues. The CDR3 is CASTGVFNEQYF. DNA for the CDR3: TGCGCCAGCACGGGGGTTTTCAACGAGCAGTACTTC.

This clonotype has a count of ten or more. The J gene is TRBJ2-7, the V gene TRBV6-1; weak D call: TRBD1 (6 bases). The V end was cut by 5 bases, the J end by 1 base, with 15 bases between. The germline gives CDR1 MNHNS, CDR2 SASEGT. This CDR3 is 15 amino acids long. In nucleotides, the CDR3 is TGTGCCAGCAGTCCCCTACAGGGCGCGTCCTACGAGCAGTACTTC. It codes for CASSPLQGASYEQYF.

This clonotype was counted at least ten times. The chain combines TRBV7-9 with TRBJ2-5; D is undetermined. V was clipped by 0 bases and J by 4 bases, with 9 bases between them. This CDR3 has 14 amino acids. In germline, CDR1 is SEHNR, CDR2 FQNEAQ (reference sequence). The CDR3 loop is CASSLASGRETQYF. The CDR3, as DNA: TGTGCCAGCAGCTTAGCGTCAGGCCGAGAGACCCAGTACTTC.

About this clonotype itself: A junction boundary mismatches the germline segment, possibly from a read error. The chain joins TRBV9 to TRBJ2-7; D remains unclear. The CDR3 extends over 13 amino acids. Germline CDR1 is SGDLS and CDR2 is YYNGEE. The CDR3 nucleotides read TGTGCCGGCAGCGTAGGGCTGGACTACGAGCAGTACTTC. It translates to CAGSVGLDYEQYF.

V usage is TRBV6-1 and J usage is TRBJ2-1; tentative D call: TRBD2 (5 bases). The germline gives CDR1 MNHNS, CDR2 SASEGT. V lost 0 bases and J lost 5, with 14 bases in between. This CDR3 has 16 amino acids. The CDR3 nucleotides are TGTGCCAGCAGTGAAGCCTCCAGCGGTTGGGACAATGAGCAGTTCTTC. Its protein is CASSEASSGWDNEQFF.

The rearrangement uses TRBV10-3 and TRBJ2-1; no clear D. This CDR3 spans 15 amino acids. Trimming left V 6 bases short and J 5 bases short, with 17 bases between. Germline CDR1 ENHRY, CDR2 SYGVKD. The CDR3 DNA reads TGTGCCATCAGCCCCGCTGGCACGATTAACAATGAGCAGTTCTTC. Amino acids: CAISPAGTINNEQFF.

This clonotype was recorded a few times. The chain carries TRBV6-5 and TRBJ2-7; D is unresolved. Germline V gene sequence: CDR1 MNHEY, CDR2 SVGAGI. Trimming took off 7 bases at V and 4 bases at J, with 8 bases between the two ends. The CDR3 length is 11 residues. The CDR3 bases are TGTGCCAGCAATGTTCTGTACGAGCAGTACTTC. Protein product: CASNVLYEQYF.

J is TRBJ2-5 and V is TRBV11-2; perhaps D is TRBD1 or TRBD2 (5 bases each). This CDR3 has 16 amino acids. Trimming removed 5 bases at V and 1 base at J, with 17 bases between. CDR1 and CDR2 (germline): SGHAT, FQNNGV. DNA for the CDR3: TGTGCCAGCAGCACAAACCCGGGACGGACCCAAGAGACCCAGTACTTC. Amino acids: CASSTNPGRTQETQYF. Combining the CDR3 with reference TRBV11-2 and TRBJ2-5 gives the whole variable domain EAGVAQSPRYKIIEKRQSVAFWCNPISGHATLYWYQQILGQGPKLLIQFQNNGVVDDSQLPKDRFSAERLKGVDSTLKIQPAKLEDSAVYLCASSTNPGRTQETQYFGPGTRLLVL.

The chain links TRBV12-3 or TRBV12-4 to TRBJ2-5; D remains unclear. V was trimmed by 5 bases and J by 1 base, leaving 11 bases between them. This CDR3 is 14 amino acids long. The CDR3 protein is CASSQRQIQETQYF. In nucleotides, the CDR3 is TGTGCCAGCAGTCAACGACAAATCCAAGAGACCCAGTACTTC.

This clonotype occurred many times. In DNA form, the CDR3 reads TGCAGTGCTAGAGGGGAACAGGGGATTGAAGCTTTCTTT. Translation gives CSARGEQGIEAFF. This chain links TRBV20-1 with TRBJ1-1, with 7 bases matching TRBD1. Germline V CDR1 and CDR2: DFQATT, SNEGSKA (reference sequence). V shed 1 base, J shed 7 bases, and the junction held 6 bases outside the gene matches. The CDR3 sequence is 13 residues long.